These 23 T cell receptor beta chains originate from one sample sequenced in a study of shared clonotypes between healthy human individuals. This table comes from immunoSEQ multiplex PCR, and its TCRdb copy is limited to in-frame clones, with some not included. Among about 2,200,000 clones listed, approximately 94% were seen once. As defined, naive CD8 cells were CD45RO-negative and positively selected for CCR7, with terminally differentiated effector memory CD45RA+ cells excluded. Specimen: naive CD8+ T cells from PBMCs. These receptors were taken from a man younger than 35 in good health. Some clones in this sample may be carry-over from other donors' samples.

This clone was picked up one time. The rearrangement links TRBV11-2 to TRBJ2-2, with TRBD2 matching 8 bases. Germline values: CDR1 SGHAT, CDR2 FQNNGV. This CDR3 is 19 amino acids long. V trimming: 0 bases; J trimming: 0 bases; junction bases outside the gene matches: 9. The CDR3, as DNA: TGTGCCAGCAGCTTAGAACCTAGCGGGCGCGGTACGAACACCGGGGAGCTGTTTTTT. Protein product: CASSLEPSGRGTNTGELFF.

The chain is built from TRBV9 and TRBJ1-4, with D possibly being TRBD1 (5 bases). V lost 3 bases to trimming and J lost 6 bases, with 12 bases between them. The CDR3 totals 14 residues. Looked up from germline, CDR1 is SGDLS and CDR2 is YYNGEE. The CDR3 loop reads CASSAGGGDEKLFF. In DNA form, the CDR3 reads TGTGCCAGCAGCGCCGGCGGGGGTGATGAAAAACTGTTTTTT.

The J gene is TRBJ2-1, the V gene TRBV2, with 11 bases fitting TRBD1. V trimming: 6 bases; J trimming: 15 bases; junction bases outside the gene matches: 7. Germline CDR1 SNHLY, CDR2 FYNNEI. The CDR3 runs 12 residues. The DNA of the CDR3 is TGTGCCAGCAGGTACCACGGACAGGGGGCGTTCTTC. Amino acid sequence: CASRYHGQGAFF.

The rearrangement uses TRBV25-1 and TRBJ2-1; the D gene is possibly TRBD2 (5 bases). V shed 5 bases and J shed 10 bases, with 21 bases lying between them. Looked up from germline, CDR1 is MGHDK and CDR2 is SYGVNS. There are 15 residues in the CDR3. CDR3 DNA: TGTGCCAGCAGTCCCAGAGGGCCCCTACTAGGCGAGCAGTTCTTC. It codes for CASSPRGPLLGEQFF.

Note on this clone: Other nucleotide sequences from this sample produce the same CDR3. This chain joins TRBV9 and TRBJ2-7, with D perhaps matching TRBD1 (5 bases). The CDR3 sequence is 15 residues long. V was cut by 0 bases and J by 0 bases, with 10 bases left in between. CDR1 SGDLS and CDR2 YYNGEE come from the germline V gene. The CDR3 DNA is TGTGCCAGCAGCGTAGGGGGCGGAAACTCCTACGAGCAGTACTTC. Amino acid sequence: CASSVGGGNSYEQYF.

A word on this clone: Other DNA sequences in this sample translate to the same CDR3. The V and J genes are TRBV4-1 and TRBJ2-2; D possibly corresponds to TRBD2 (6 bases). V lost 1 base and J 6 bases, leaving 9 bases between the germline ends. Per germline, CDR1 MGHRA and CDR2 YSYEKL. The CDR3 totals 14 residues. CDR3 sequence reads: CASSQVGGPGELFF. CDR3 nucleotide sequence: TGCGCCAGCAGCCAAGTCGGGGGACCCGGGGAGCTGTTTTTT.

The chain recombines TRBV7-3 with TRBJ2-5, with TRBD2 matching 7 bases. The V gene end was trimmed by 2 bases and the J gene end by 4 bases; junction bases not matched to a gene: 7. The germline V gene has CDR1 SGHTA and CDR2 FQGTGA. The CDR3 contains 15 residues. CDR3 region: CASSLSGGSVETQYF. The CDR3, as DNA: TGTGCCAGCAGCTTATCCGGCGGGAGTGTAGAGACCCAGTACTTC.

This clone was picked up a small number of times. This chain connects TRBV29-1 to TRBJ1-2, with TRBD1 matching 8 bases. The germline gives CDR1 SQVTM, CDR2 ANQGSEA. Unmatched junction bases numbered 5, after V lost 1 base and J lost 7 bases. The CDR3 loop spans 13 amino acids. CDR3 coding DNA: TGCAGCGTTGAAGGGACAGGGAAACTTGGCTACACCTTC. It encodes CSVEGTGKLGYTF.

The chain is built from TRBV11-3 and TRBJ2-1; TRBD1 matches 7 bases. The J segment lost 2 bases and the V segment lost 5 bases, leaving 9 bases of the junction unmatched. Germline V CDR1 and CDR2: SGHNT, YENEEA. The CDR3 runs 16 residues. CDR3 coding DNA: TGTGCCAGCAGCCTACGTGGAAGGGGGCCCTACAATGAGCAGTTCTTC. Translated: CASSLRGRGPYNEQFF.

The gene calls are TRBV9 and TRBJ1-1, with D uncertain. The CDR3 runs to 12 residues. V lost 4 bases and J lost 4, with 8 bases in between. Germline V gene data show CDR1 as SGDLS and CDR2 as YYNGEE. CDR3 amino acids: CASSSGATEAFF. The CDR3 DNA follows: TGTGCCAGCAGCTCCGGCGCCACTGAAGCTTTCTTT.

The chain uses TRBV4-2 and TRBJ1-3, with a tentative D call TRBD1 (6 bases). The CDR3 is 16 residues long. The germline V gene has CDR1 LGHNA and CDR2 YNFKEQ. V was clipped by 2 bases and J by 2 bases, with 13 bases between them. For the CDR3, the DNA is TGTGCCAGCAGCCAAATGGGGGCGGGACCTGGAAACACCATATATTTT. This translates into CASSQMGAGPGNTIYF.

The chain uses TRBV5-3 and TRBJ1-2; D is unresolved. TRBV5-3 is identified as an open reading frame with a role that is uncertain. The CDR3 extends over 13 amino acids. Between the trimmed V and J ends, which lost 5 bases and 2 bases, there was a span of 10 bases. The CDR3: CARRGPENYGYTF. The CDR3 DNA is TGTGCCAGAAGAGGGCCGGAGAACTATGGCTACACCTTC.

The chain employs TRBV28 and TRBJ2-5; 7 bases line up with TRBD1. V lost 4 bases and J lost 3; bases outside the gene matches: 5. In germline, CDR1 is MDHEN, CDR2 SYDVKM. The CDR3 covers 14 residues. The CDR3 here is CASSSPDREETQYF. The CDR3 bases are TGTGCCAGCAGTTCACCAGACAGGGAAGAGACCCAGTACTTC.

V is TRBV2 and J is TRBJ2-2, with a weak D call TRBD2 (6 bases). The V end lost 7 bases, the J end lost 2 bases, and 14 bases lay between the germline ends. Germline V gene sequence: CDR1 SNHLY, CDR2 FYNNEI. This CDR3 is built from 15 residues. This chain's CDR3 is CASILARTNTGELFF. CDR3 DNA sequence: TGTGCCAGCATACTAGCAAGGACTAACACCGGGGAGCTGTTTTTT.

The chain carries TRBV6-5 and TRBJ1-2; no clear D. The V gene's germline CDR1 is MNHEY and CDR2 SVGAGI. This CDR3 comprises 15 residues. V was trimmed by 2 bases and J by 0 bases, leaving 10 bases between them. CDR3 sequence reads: CASSYSSDTNYGYTF. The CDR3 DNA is TGTGCCAGCAGTTACAGCTCTGATACTAACTATGGCTACACCTTC.

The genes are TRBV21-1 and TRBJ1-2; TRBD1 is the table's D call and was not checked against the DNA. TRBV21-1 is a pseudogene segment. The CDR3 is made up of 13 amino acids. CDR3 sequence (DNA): TGTGCCAGCAGTGACAGGATAGGCTATGGCTACACCTTC. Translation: CASSDRIGYGYTF.

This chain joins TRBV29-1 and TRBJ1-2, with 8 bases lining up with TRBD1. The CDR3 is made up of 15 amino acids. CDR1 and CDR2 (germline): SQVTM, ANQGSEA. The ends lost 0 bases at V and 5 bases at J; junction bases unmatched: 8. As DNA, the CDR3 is TGCAGCGTTGAAGAAGACAGGGGTGGAGGATATGGCTACACCTTC. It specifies CSVEEDRGGGYGYTF.

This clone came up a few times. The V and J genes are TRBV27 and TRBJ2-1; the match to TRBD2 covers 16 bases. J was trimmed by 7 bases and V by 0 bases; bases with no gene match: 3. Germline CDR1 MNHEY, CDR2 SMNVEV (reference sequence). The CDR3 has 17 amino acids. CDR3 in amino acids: CASSLSGTSGRENEQFF. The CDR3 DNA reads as TGTGCCAGCAGTTTATCAGGGACTAGCGGGAGGGAGAATGAGCAGTTCTTC.

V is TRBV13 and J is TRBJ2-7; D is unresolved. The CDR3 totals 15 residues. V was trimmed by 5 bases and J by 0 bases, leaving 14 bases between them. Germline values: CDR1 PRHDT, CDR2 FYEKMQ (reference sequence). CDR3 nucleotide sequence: TGTGCCAGCAGCACCACCCGGACGGCCTCCTACGAGCAGTACTTC. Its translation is CASSTTRTASYEQYF.

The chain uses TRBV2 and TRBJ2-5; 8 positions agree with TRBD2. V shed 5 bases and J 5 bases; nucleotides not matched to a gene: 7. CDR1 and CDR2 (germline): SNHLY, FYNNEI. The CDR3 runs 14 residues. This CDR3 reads CASSRSGRGETQYF. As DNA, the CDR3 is TGTGCCAGCAGTAGAAGCGGGAGAGGCGAGACCCAGTACTTC.

The CDR3 nucleotides are TGTGCCAGCTTTTCACCCCCTTACAATGAGCAGTTCTTC. It yields the protein CASFSPPYNEQFF. The chain has TRBV19 and TRBJ2-1, with D unresolved. V lost 9 bases and J 4 bases, leaving 13 bases between the germline ends. CDR3 size: 13 residues. Looked up from germline, CDR1 is LNHDA and CDR2 is SQIVND (reference sequence).

The CDR3 DNA is TGTGCCAGCAGCCCCACACTTTCGACAGAGCAGTACTTC. Encoded protein: CASSPTLSTEQYF. This chain connects TRBV14 to TRBJ2-7; D uncertain. This CDR3 contains 13 residues. CDR1 and CDR2 from the germline V gene are SGHDN and FVKESK. The V gene lost 4 bases and the J gene lost 7 bases, with 14 bases spanning the gap.

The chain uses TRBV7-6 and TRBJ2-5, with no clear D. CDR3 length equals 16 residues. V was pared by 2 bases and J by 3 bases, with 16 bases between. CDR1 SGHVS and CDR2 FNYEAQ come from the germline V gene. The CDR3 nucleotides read TGTGCCAGCAGCTTATTATTCGTGAGTAGGAAAGAGACCCAGTACTTC. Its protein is CASSLLFVSRKETQYF.